The clone carrying this TCR beta chain was observed a few times. A sample-barcoded 5' primer and a J-beta primer mix were used in a second PCR of about 7 to 12 cycles. Every cDNA was tagged by a template-switch adaptor with 12 random nucleotides. Each CDR3 protein gets one entry after TCRdb re-called the 5' RACE reads with MiXCR. The data contain 1.4 million to 1.5 million distinct CDR3 sequences, approximately 40% of them singletons. The entry originates in a study of blood T cells in healthy people across ages. After removal of 8 bases from V and 1 base from J, the junction contained 9 bases not matched to a gene. CDR3 length: 15 amino acids. The germline gives CDR1 MNHEY, CDR2 SMNVEV (reference sequence).

The sequenced sample was blood. The rearrangement uses TRBV27 and TRBJ1-2; 8 bases line up with TRBD1. The sequence derives from a woman in her late teens or twenties in good health. The CDR3 loop is CASGDRSSFNYGYTF. The CDR3 nucleotides are TGTGCCAGCGGGGACAGGTCATCTTTTAACTATGGCTACACCTTC.